Below are 27 T cell receptor beta chains sequenced from a single sample in a study of T cells in Graves' hyperthyroidism and ophthalmopathy. There were TCR beta CDR3 regions amplified from RNA transcripts. In the first-round RT-PCR of the TCR CDR3, the HTBI primer set was used. TCRdb re-analysed the multiplex PCR reads in MiXCR, keeping a single row per CDR3 protein. The sample includes about 740,000 distinct CDR3 sequences, about 14% of them seen just once. Sequenced input: blood. Every receptor here comes from a woman younger than 35 with Graves' hyperthyroidism.

This clonotype was recorded many times. The chain combines TRBV30 with TRBJ2-7, with D maybe TRBD1 (6 bases). From germline, CDR1 is GTSNPN and CDR2 SVGIG (reference sequence). V was pared by 2 bases and J by 6 bases, with 17 bases between. CDR3 size: 14 residues. The CDR3 is CAWSREDSSVEQYF. CDR3 in DNA: TGTGCCTGGAGTAGAGAGGACAGTTCAGTCGAGCAGTACTTC.

On this clonotype itself: A clone one base away is much larger, so this may be a read error. Here the CDR3 reads CASSEAAGAGNEQFF. CDR3 in DNA: TGTGCCAGCAGTGAAGCGGCGGGAGCGGGCAATGAGCAGTTCTTC. This chain links TRBV6-1 with TRBJ2-1; TRBD2 agrees at 7 bases. V shed 0 bases and J 6 bases; nucleotides not matched to a gene: 5. The CDR3 extends over 15 amino acids. Germline-derived CDR1 and CDR2 are MNHNS and SASEGT.

The chain has TRBV20-1 and TRBJ1-1; D may be TRBD1 (5 bases). The ends were cut back, 5 bases at V and 1 base at J, with 14 bases in the middle. This CDR3 is built from 14 residues. From germline, CDR1 is DFQATT and CDR2 SNEGSKA (reference sequence). CDR3: CSAWGRQPNTEAFF. CDR3 in DNA: TGCAGTGCTTGGGGTAGACAGCCGAACACTGAAGCTTTCTTT.

The chain carries TRBV12-3 or TRBV12-4 and TRBJ2-1; possible D gene TRBD2, 5 bases. The CDR3 extends over 14 amino acids. Trimming took off 3 bases at V and 5 bases at J, with 11 bases between the two ends. The CDR3 sequence: CASSFRTAHNEQFF. For the CDR3, the DNA is TGTGCCAGCAGTTTTAGGACTGCACACAATGAGCAGTTCTTC.

The CDR3 region has the DNA TGTGCCCCTACCCGGGAACCAGCGTATGGCTACACCTTC. Its protein is CAPTREPAYGYTF. The chain has TRBV10-3 and TRBJ1-2; no clear D gene. CDR1 is ENHRY and CDR2 is SYGVKD in the germline V gene. This CDR3 region has 13 residues. The ends were cut back, 11 bases at V and 5 bases at J, with 18 bases in the middle.

This clonotype was seen more than once but under ten times. The chain couples TRBV4-2 to TRBJ2-2; a weak D match, TRBD1 (6 bases). CDR3 length: 15 amino acids. The germline V gene has CDR1 LGHNA and CDR2 YNFKEQ. Trimming took 8 bases from V and 4 from J, leaving 17 bases between them. The CDR3 reads CASRTGTSGTGELFF. The CDR3 nucleotides read TGTGCCAGCCGGACCGGGACATCAGGCACCGGGGAGCTGTTTTTT.

The chain carries TRBV20-1 and TRBJ2-7, with D possibly being TRBD1 or TRBD2 (6 bases each). CDR3 length equals 14 residues. The V gene lost 0 bases and the J gene lost 2 bases, with 11 bases spanning the gap. The germline CDR1 and CDR2 sequences are DFQATT and SNEGSKA (reference sequence). For the CDR3, the DNA is TGCAGTGCTAGAGATGGAGGGGGAACCTACGAGCAGTACTTC. It is translated as CSARDGGGTYEQYF.

The V and J genes are TRBV20-1 and TRBJ2-5; the D is unclear. The CDR3 is made up of 14 amino acids. Trimming removed 1 base at V and 7 bases at J, with 16 bases between. CDR1 and CDR2 from the germline V gene are DFQATT and SNEGSKA (reference sequence). CDR3 amino acids: CSARVIDSGGTQYF. The DNA for the CDR3 is TGCAGTGCTAGAGTCATCGATTCGGGCGGGACCCAGTACTTC.

This clonotype was seen only a few times. A single base separates this from a much larger clone, so it may be a read error. The chain links TRBV5-5 to TRBJ2-7; D unclear. The CDR3 totals 17 residues. In germline, CDR1 is SGHKS, CDR2 YYEKEE (reference sequence). The CDR3 spells CTSSEESSGGYSYEQYF. In DNA, the CDR3 is TGTACCAGCAGCGAGGAGTCTTCAGGCGGTTACTCCTACGAGCAGTACTTC.

The genes are TRBV12-3 or TRBV12-4 and TRBJ2-5, with 7 bases identical to TRBD1. The CDR3 sequence is 13 residues long. V lost 0 bases to trimming and J lost 7 bases; unmatched junction nucleotides: 2. CDR3 protein: CASSLATGRTQYF. CDR3 DNA: TGTGCCAGCAGTTTAGCGACAGGGAGGACCCAGTACTTC.

At least ten counts were recorded for this clonotype. This chain links TRBV28 with TRBJ2-3; 11 positions match TRBD1. Per germline, CDR1 MDHEN and CDR2 SYDVKM. Trimming took 4 bases from V and 2 from J; bases not matched to a gene: 8. CDR3 length equals 17 residues. CDR3 nucleotide sequence: TGTGCCAGCAGTTCACCGGGACAGGGGGACATCACAGATACGCAGTATTTT. This gives the protein CASSSPGQGDITDTQYF. Full variable domain (remainder filled in from reference TRBV28 and TRBJ2-3): DVKVTQSSRYLVKRTGEKVFLECVQDMDHENMFWYRQDPGLGLRLIYFSYDVKMKEKGDIPEGYSVSREKKERFSLILESASTNQTSMYLCASSSPGQGDITDTQYFGPGTRLTVL.

This clonotype was seen only a few times. The genes are TRBV5-1 and TRBJ2-1, with D possibly matching TRBD2 (5 bases). CDR1 and CDR2 from the germline V gene are SGHRS and YFSETQ. The CDR3 totals 13 residues. V lost 5 bases and J 9 bases, leaving 15 bases between the germline ends. Here the CDR3 DNA reads TGCGCCAGCAGAGAACTAGGAGTGGGTGAGCAGTTCTTC. Residues: CASRELGVGEQFF.

As for this clonotype: This may be a read error: a much more frequent sequence differs by one nucleotide. Since the CDR3 does not end with the conserved phenylalanine or tryptophan, this likely comes from a read error. V and J are TRBV28 and TRBJ1-5; no firm D call. CDR1 MDHEN and CDR2 SYDVKM come from the germline V gene. The V and J ends lost 5 bases and 5 bases respectively, with 10 bases between them. The CDR3 has 13 residues. CDR3 in DNA: TGTGCCAGCAGTACTAACATAGATCAGCCCCAGCATCTT. Translated: CASSTNIDQPQHL.

This clonotype showed up many times. V usage is TRBV6-1 and J usage is TRBJ2-1, with 8 bases that match TRBD1. V lost 6 bases, J lost 7 bases, and 5 bases stayed unmatched. Germline CDR1 reads MNHNS; CDR2 reads SASEGT. CDR3 size: 13 residues. The DNA for the CDR3 is TGTGCCAGCAGGGACAGGGAAAAAAATGAGCAGTTCTTC. Encoded protein: CASRDREKNEQFF.

This clonotype has just one count. The chain couples TRBV27 to TRBJ2-2; D not certain. CDR1 is MNHEY and CDR2 is SMNVEV in the germline V gene (reference sequence). This CDR3 spans 14 amino acids. V lost 3 bases and J lost 6, with 11 bases in between. CDR3 sequence (DNA): TGTGCCAGCAGTTTGACGTGGCCCGCCGGGGAGCTGTTTTTT. Protein product: CASSLTWPAGELFF.

This clonotype has only a few counts. The V and J genes are TRBV30 and TRBJ2-3; D is perhaps TRBD2 (5 bases). The germline V gene encodes CDR1 GTSNPN and CDR2 SVGIG (reference sequence). V gave up 4 bases and J gave up 3 bases, with 20 bases separating them. The CDR3 has 16 amino acids. The CDR3 sequence: CAWMPPLAFGTDTQYF. CDR3 in DNA: TGTGCCTGGATGCCCCCCCTAGCCTTTGGAACAGATACGCAGTATTTT.

This clonotype appeared a few times. The rearrangement links TRBV6-1 to TRBJ1-1; 8 nucleotides agree with TRBD1. Germline assignment: CDR1 MNHNS and CDR2 SASEGT. With 6 bases clipped from V and 4 bases from J, the junction kept 4 bases outside the gene matches. CDR3 length equals 13 residues. The DNA of the CDR3 is TGTGCCAGCAGAGCAGGGGGCTTCACTGAAGCTTTCTTT. Residues: CASRAGGFTEAFF.

This clonotype has more than one count but fewer than ten. V usage is TRBV29-1 and J usage is TRBJ2-3; 9 bases map to TRBD2. The V segment lost 0 bases and the J segment 2 bases; nucleotides outside the gene matches: 6. Germline assignment: CDR1 SQVTM and CDR2 ANQGSEA. This CDR3 comprises 16 residues. The CDR3 sequence is CSVEDVLAGYTDTQYF. CDR3 in DNA: TGCAGCGTTGAAGATGTTCTAGCGGGATACACAGATACGCAGTATTTT.

This clonotype came up many times. This chain uses TRBV28 with TRBJ1-6; D ambiguous. The CDR3 sequence is 14 residues long. Trimming removed 2 bases at V and 7 bases at J, with 9 bases between. Germline V gene data show CDR1 as MDHEN and CDR2 as SYDVKM. The CDR3 loop is CASSLRQSNSPLHF. The CDR3 nucleotides read TGTGCCAGCAGTTTACGTCAGAGCAATTCACCCCTCCACTTT.

The chain links TRBV30 to TRBJ2-5; TRBD1 agrees at 7 bases. Germline loops: CDR1 GTSNPN, CDR2 SVGIG (reference sequence). This CDR3 contains 13 residues. The junction had 5 bases not matched to a gene; V was cut back by 6 bases and J by 1 base. For the CDR3, the DNA is TGTGCCTGCAACGGACAGGTCCAAGAGACCCAGTACTTC. Translation: CACNGQVQETQYF.

This clonotype was seen ten or more times. This chain links TRBV3-1 with TRBJ2-7; unclear D gene. The V gene lost 0 bases and the J gene lost 3 bases, with 3 bases spanning the gap. Germline V gene sequence: CDR1 LGHDT, CDR2 YNNKEL (reference sequence). This CDR3 has 12 residues. CDR3 region: CASSQDLYEQYF. CDR3 DNA sequence: TGTGCCAGCAGCCAAGATCTCTACGAGCAGTACTTC.

The V and J genes are TRBV25-1 and TRBJ2-1; D may be TRBD1 or TRBD2 (5 bases each). V shed 6 bases and J shed 10 bases, with 10 bases lying between them. Germline-derived CDR1 and CDR2 are MGHDK and SYGVNS. This CDR3 comprises 11 residues. The CDR3 protein is CASRRGGEQFF. The CDR3 DNA reads TGTGCCAGCAGGAGGGGTGGAGAGCAGTTCTTC.

This clonotype was recorded a few times. V is TRBV5-6 and J is TRBJ2-1, with D maybe TRBD2 (5 bases). CDR3 length equals 14 residues. V lost 7 bases, J lost 6 bases, and 17 bases lay in between. CDR1 and CDR2 (germline): SGHDT, YYEEEE. The CDR3 coding sequence is TGTGCCAGCGCTAGAGGGCTAGGAGGCAATGAGCAGTTCTTC. It encodes CASARGLGGNEQFF.

As concerns this clonotype: Mismatch with germline at one junction end may stem from a read error. V and J are TRBV2 and TRBJ2-7, with TRBD1 matching 9 bases. CDR1 SNHLY and CDR2 FYNNEI come from the germline V gene. This CDR3 has 17 amino acids. The DNA of the CDR3 is TGTGCCAACTTCCAGGTGGGACAGGGTTTCGGGACCTACGAGCAGCACTTC. This gives the protein CANFQVGQGFGTYEQHF.

The genes are TRBV6-1 and TRBJ1-6; tentatively, D is TRBD1 (6 bases). Germline V gene lookup returns CDR1 MNHNS and CDR2 SASEGT. V gave up 7 bases and J gave up 7 bases, with 17 bases separating them. The CDR3 runs to 15 residues. CDR3 nucleotides: TGTGCCAGCACCCAGGGGACTCCGGGGAATTCACCCCTCCACTTT. Its translation: CASTQGTPGNSPLHF.

This clonotype was seen repeatedly, ten times or more. The rearrangement uses TRBV15 and TRBJ2-7, with 7 bases matching TRBD2. Germline-derived CDR1 and CDR2 are LNHNV and YYDKDF (reference sequence). J gave up 2 bases and V 4 bases, and 5 bases lay outside the gene matches. The CDR3 covers 14 residues. The CDR3 spells CATSNGRVPYEQYF. In DNA, the CDR3 is TGTGCCACCAGCAATGGGAGGGTCCCCTACGAGCAGTACTTC.

The chain links TRBV20-1 to TRBJ2-1, with D possibly being TRBD1 (6 bases). CDR1 is DFQATT, CDR2 SNEGSKA, per germline (reference sequence). This CDR3 region has 13 residues. V was pared by 1 base and J by 8 bases, with 12 bases between. The CDR3 spells CSARGGRQDEQFF. In DNA form, the CDR3 reads TGCAGTGCTAGAGGCGGTAGACAGGATGAGCAGTTCTTC.